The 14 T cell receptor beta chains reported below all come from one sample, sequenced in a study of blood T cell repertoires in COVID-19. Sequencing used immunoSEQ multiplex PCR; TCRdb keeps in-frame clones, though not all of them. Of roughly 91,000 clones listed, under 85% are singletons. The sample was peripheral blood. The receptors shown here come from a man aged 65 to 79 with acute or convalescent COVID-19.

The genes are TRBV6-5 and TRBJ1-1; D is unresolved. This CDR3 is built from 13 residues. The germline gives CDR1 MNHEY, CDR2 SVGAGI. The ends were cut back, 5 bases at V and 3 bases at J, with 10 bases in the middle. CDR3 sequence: CASSLSPDTEAFF. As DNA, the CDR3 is TGTGCCAGCAGTCTTTCCCCGGACACTGAAGCTTTCTTT.

The CDR3 here is CASSVKAGAGEAFF. In DNA form, the CDR3 reads TGTGCCAGCAGCGTAAAAGCGGGGGCTGGTGAAGCTTTCTTT. This chain links TRBV9 with TRBJ1-1; the D gene is possibly TRBD1 (6 bases). Trimming removed 1 base at V and 7 bases at J, with 14 bases between. CDR3 length: 14 amino acids. The germline CDR1 and CDR2 sequences are SGDLS and YYNGEE.

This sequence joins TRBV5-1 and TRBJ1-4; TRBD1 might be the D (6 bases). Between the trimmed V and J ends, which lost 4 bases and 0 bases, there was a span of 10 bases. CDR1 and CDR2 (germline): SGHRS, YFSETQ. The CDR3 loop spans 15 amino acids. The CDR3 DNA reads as TGCGCCAGCAGCCAAAGACAGGCAACTAATGAAAAACTGTTTTTT. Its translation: CASSQRQATNEKLFF. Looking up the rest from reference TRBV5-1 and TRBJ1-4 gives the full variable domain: KAGVTQTPRYLIKTRGQQVTLSCSPISGHRSVSWYQQTPGQGLQFLFEYFSETQRNKGNFPGRFSGRQFSNSRSEMNVSTLELGDSALYLCASSQRQATNEKLFFGSGTQLSVL.

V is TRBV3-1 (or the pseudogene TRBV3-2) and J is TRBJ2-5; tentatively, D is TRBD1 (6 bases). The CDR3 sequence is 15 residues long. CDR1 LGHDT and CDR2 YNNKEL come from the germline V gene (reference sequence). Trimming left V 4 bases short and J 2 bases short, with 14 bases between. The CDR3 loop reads CASSPSVGAQETQYF. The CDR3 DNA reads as TGTGCCAGCAGCCCAAGTGTGGGGGCTCAAGAGACCCAGTACTTC.

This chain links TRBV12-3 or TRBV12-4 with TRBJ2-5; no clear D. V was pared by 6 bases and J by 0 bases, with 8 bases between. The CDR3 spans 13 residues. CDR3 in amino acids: CASSRHNQETQYF. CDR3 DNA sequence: TGTGCCAGCAGCCGACACAACCAAGAGACCCAGTACTTC.

As DNA, the CDR3 is TGTGCCAGTAAGGCACCGGGGGAGTATTGGGAAAAACTGTTTTTT. Its protein product is CASKAPGEYWEKLFF. The V and J genes are TRBV28 and TRBJ1-4, with D possibly being TRBD1 (5 bases). Looked up from germline, CDR1 is MDHEN and CDR2 is SYDVKM. V was pared by 9 bases and J by 8 bases, with 22 bases between. The CDR3 extends over 15 amino acids. Full variable domain (remainder filled in from reference TRBV28 and TRBJ1-4): DVKVTQSSRYLVKRTGEKVFLECVQDMDHENMFWYRQDPGLGLRLIYFSYDVKMKEKGDIPEGYSVSREKKERFSLILESASTNQTSMYLCASKAPGEYWEKLFFGSGTQLSVL.

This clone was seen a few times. CDR3 coding DNA: TGTGCCAGCAGCCAAGAACAGGGGGCGAATGAAAAACTGTTTTTT. Translating it yields CASSQEQGANEKLFF. The chain combines TRBV14 with TRBJ1-4; 9 bases align to TRBD1. In germline, CDR1 is SGHDN, CDR2 FVKESK. V was clipped by 0 bases and J by 5 bases; unmatched bases: 1. The CDR3 covers 15 residues.

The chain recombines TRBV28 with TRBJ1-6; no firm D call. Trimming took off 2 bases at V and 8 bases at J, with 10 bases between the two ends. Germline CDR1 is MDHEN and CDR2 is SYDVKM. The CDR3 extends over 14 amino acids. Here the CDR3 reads CASSLGGIDSPLHF. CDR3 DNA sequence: TGTGCCAGCAGTTTAGGCGGAATAGATTCACCCCTCCACTTT. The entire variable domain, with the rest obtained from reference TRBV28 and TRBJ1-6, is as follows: DVKVTQSSRYLVKRTGEKVFLECVQDMDHENMFWYRQDPGLGLRLIYFSYDVKMKEKGDIPEGYSVSREKKERFSLILESASTNQTSMYLCASSLGGIDSPLHFGNGTRLTVT.

The CDR3 spells CASSLGAGRPETQYF. The CDR3 nucleotides read TGTGCCAGCAGCTTAGGGGCAGGAAGACCGGAGACCCAGTACTTC. The V gene is TRBV11-2, the J gene TRBJ2-5; D is undetermined. Germline V lookup: CDR1 SGHAT, CDR2 FQNNGV. The CDR3 is made up of 15 amino acids. Trimming stripped 1 base from V and 5 bases from J, with 14 bases between.

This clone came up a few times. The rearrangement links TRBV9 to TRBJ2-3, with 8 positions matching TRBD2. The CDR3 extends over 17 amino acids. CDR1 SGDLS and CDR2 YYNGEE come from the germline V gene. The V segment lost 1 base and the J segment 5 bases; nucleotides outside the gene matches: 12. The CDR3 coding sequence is TGTGCCAGCAGCGTACGTTTAGCGGGGTTCGGGATAGATACGCAGTATTTT. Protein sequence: CASSVRLAGFGIDTQYF.

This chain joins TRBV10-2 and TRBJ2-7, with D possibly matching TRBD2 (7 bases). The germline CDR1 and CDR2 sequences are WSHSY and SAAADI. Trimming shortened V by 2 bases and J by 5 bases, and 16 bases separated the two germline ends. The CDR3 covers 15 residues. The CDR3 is CASSELVGGPNEQYF. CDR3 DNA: TGCGCCAGCAGTGAGCTTGTCGGGGGGCCGAACGAGCAGTACTTC.

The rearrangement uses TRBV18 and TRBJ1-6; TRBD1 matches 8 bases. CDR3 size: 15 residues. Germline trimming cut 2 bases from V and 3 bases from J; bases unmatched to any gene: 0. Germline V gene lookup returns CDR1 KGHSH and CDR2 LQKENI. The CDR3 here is CASSPTGGYNSPLHF. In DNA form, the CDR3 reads TGTGCCAGCTCACCAACAGGGGGCTATAATTCACCCCTCCACTTT.

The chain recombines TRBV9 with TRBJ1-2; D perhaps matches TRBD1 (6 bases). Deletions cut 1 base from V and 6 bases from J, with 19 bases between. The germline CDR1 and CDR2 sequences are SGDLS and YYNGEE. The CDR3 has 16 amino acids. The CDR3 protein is CASSVSLSTGVHGYTF. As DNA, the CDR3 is TGTGCCAGCAGCGTATCTCTTTCGACAGGAGTACATGGCTACACCTTC. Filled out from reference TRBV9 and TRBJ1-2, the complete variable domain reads DSGVTQTPKHLITATGQRVTLRCSPRSGDLSVYWYQQSLDQGLQFLIQYYNGEERAKGNILERFSAQQFPDLHSELNLSSLELGDSALYFCASSVSLSTGVHGYTFGSGTRLTVV.

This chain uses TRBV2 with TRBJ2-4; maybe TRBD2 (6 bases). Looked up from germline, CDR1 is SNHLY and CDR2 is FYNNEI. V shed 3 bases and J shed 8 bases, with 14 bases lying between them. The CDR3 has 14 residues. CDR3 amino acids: CASSDGLGTDIQYF. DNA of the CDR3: TGTGCCAGCAGTGATGGTCTGGGGACTGACATTCAGTACTTC.